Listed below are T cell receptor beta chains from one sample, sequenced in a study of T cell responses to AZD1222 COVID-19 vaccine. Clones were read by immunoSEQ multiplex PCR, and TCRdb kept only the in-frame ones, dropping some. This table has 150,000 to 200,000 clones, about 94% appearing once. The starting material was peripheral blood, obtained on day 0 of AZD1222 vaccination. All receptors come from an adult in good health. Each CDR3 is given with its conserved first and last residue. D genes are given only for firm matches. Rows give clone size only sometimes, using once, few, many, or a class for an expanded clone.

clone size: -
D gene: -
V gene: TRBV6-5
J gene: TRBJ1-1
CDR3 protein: CASSYRPHEGTEAFF
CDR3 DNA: TGTGCCAGCAGTTATAGGCCCCACGAGGGCACTGAAGCTTTCTTT

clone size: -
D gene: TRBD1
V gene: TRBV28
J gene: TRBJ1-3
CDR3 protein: CASSLLALQGARGNTIYF
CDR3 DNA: TGTGCCAGCAGTTTATTGGCCCTGCAGGGGGCTAGGGGAAACACCATATATTTT

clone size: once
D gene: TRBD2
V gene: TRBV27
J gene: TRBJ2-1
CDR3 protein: CASSGTSGLLLSEQFF
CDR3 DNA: TGTGCCAGCAGTGGGACTAGCGGTTTACTCCTATCGGAGCAGTTCTTC

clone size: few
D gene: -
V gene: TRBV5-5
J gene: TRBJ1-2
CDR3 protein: CASSLVAGARSGFGYGYTF
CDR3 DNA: TGTGCCAGCAGCTTGGTCGCGGGGGCGCGTAGCGGTTTCGGCTATGGCTACACCTTC

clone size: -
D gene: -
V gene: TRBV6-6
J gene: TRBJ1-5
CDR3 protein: CATLLRETYQPQHF
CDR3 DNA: TGTGCCACCCTTTTAAGGGAAACTTATCAGCCCCAGCATTTT

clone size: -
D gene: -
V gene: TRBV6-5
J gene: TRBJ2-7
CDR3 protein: CASSYRQETYEQYF
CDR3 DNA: TGTGCCAGCAGCTACCGACAGGAAACCTACGAGCAGTACTTC

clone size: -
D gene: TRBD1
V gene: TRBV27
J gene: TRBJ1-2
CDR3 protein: CASSPGTGGRGYTF
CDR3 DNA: TGTGCCAGCAGTCCCGGGACAGGGGGTAGGGGCTACACCTTC

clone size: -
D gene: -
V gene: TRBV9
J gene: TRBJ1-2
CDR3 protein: CASSHDWGYGYTF
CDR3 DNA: TGTGCCAGCAGCCATGATTGGGGCTATGGCTACACCTTC

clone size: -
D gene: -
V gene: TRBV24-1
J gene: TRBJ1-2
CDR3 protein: CATSALPGDGYTF
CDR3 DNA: TGTGCCACCAGTGCCTTACCCGGAGATGGCTACACCTTC

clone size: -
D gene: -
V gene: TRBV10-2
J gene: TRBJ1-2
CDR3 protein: CASSESNRVGSTF
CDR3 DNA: TGCGCCAGCAGTGAGTCGAACAGGGTCGGGAGCACCTTC

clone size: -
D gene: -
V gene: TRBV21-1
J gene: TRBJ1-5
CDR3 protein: CASGLRTGGSLSNQPQHF
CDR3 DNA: TGTGCCAGCGGTCTTCGGACAGGGGGCTCCCTGAGCAATCAGCCCCAGCATTTT

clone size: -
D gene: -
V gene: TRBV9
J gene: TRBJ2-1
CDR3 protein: CASSVVTNEQFF
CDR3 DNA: TGTGCCAGCAGCGTAGTTACGAATGAGCAGTTCTTC

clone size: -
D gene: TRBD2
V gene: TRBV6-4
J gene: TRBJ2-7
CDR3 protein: CASSKKHGLADLPYEQYF
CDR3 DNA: TGTGCCAGCAGTAAGAAACACGGACTAGCGGACTTACCCTACGAGCAGTACTTC

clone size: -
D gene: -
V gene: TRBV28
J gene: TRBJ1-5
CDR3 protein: CASSETAGQGQPQHF
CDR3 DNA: TGTGCCAGCAGCGAAACGGCAGGGCAGGGGCAGCCCCAGCATTTT

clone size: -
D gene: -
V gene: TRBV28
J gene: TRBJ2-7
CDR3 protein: CASSLADSSYEQYF
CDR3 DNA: TGTGCCAGCAGTTTAGCAGATAGCTCCTACGAGCAGTACTTC

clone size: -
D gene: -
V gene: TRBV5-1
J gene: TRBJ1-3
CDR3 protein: CASSLVGGGNTIYF
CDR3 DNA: TGCGCCAGCAGCTTGGTGGGGGGTGGAAACACCATATATTTT